This TCR beta chain was captured in a study of blood T cell repertoires in COVID-19. Trimming stripped 5 bases from V and 5 bases from J, with 9 bases between. CDR3 length equals 12 residues. The protocol was immunoSEQ multiplex PCR, while the TCRdb copy is restricted to in-frame clones and leaves out a portion. Among approximately 200,000 clones, about 87% were seen once, and the ten largest hold 9% to 12%. This chain connects TRBV12-3 or TRBV12-4 to TRBJ1-1; D is unresolved. Sequencing input: PBMCs or T cells enriched from blood (not recorded which). The receptor comes from a man in his late teens or twenties with acute COVID-19. The CDR3 here is CASSTGWTEAFF. CDR3 coding DNA: TGTGCCAGCAGTACGGGGTGGACTGAAGCTTTCTTT.